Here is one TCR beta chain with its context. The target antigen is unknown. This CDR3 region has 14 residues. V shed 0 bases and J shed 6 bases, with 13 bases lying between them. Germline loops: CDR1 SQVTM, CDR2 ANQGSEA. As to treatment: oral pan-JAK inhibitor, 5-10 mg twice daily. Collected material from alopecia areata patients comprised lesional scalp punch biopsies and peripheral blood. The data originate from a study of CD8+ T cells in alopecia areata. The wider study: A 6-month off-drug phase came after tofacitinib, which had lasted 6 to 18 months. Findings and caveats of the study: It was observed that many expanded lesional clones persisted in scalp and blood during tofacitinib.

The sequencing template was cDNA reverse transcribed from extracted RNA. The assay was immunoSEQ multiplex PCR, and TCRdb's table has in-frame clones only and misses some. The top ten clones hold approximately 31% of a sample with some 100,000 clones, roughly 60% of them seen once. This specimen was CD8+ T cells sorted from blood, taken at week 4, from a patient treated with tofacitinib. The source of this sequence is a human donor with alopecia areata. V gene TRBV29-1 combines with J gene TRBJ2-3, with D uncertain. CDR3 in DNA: TGCAGCGTTGAAGATCTAGTTTTGGTGGATACGCAGTATTTT. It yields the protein CSVEDLVLVDTQYF.